This T cell receptor (beta chain) comes out of a study of cytomegalovirus exposure and HLA in healthy donors. V was shortened by 6 bases and J by 8 bases, with 22 bases between the two germline ends. Germline loops: CDR1 MNHEY, CDR2 SMNVEV (reference sequence). The CDR3 contains 15 residues. About this clone: Antigen: not known.

Researchers ran the PCR with 60 Vbeta and 13 Jbeta primers. Clones were sequenced by immunoSEQ multiplex PCR, and TCRdb holds only the in-frame ones, with some missing. The data show fewer than 250,000 clones, over 60% seen once. Study-wide results and limits: TCR sequences were mostly rare, though some public TCRs occurred in many donors.

This TCR came from a male donor in good health and CMV-seronegative. The V and J genes are TRBV27 and TRBJ1-2; D is perhaps TRBD1 (6 bases). The specimen was PBMCs. This chain's CDR3 is CASSPLGGAVGGYTF. The CDR3 DNA reads as TGTGCCAGCAGCCCTTTAGGGGGGGCTGTAGGCGGCTACACCTTC.